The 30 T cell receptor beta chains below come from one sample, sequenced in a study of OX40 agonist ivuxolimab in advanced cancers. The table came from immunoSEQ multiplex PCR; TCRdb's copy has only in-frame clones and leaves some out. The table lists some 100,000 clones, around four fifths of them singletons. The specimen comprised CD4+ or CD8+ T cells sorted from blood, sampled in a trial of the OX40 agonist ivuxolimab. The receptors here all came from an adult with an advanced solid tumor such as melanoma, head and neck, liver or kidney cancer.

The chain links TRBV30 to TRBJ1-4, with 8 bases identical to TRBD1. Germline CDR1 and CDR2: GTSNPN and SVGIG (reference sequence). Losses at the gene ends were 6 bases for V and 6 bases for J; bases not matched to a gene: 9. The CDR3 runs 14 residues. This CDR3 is CACSPRTGYEKLFF. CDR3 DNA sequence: TGTGCCTGCTCCCCAAGGACAGGGTATGAAAAACTGTTTTTT.

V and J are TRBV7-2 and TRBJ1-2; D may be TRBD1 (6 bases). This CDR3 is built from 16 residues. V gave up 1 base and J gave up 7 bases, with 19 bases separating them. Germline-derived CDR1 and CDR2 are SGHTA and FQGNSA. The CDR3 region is CASSLEGDTGILGYTF. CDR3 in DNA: TGTGCCAGCAGCTTAGAAGGGGACACTGGGATTCTTGGCTACACCTTC.

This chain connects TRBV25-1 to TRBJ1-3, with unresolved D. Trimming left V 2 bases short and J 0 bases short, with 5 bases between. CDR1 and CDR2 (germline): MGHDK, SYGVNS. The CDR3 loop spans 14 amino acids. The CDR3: CASSERVSGNTIYF. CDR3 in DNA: TGTGCCAGCAGTGAACGGGTCTCTGGAAACACCATATATTTT.

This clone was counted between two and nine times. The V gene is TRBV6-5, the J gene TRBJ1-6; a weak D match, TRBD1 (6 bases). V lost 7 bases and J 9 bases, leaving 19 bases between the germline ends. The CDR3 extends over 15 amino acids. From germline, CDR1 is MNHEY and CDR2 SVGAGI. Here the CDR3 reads CASTSQVRGISPLHF. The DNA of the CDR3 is TGTGCCAGCACCTCCCAGGTCAGGGGAATTTCACCCCTCCACTTT.

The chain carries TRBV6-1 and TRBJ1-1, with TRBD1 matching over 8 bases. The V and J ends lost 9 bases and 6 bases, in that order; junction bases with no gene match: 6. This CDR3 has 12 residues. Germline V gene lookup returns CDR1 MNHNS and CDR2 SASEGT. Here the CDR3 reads CASHRGGAEAFF. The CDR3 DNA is TGTGCCAGTCACAGGGGGGGGGCTGAAGCTTTCTTT.

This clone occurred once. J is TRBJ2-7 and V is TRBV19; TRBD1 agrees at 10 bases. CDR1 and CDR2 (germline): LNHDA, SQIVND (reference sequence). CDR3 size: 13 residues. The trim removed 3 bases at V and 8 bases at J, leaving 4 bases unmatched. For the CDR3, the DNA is TGTGCCAGTAGTATCGACAGGGGGCGAAAGCAGTACTTC. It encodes CASSIDRGRKQYF. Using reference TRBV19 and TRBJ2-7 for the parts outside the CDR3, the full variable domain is DGGITQSPKYLFRKEGQNVTLSCEQNLNHDAMYWYRQDPGQGLRLIYYSQIVNDFQKGDIAEGYSVSREKKESFPLTVTSAQKNPTAFYLCASSIDRGRKQYFGPGTRLTVT.

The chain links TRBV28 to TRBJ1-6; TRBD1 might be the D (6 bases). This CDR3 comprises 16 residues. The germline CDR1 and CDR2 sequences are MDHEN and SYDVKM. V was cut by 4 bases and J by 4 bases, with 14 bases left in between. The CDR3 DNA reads TGTGCCAGCAGTTCCCGGACAGCATTTTATAATTCACCCCTCCACTTT. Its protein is CASSSRTAFYNSPLHF. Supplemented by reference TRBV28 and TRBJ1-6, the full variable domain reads DVKVTQSSRYLVKRTGEKVFLECVQDMDHENMFWYRQDPGLGLRLIYFSYDVKMKEKGDIPEGYSVSREKKERFSLILESASTNQTSMYLCASSSRTAFYNSPLHFGNGTRLTVT.

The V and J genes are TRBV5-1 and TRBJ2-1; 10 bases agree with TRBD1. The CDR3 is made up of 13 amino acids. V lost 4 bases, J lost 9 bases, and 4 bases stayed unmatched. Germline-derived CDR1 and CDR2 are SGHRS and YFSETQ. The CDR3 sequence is CASSGGTGVEQFF. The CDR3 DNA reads TGCGCCAGCAGCGGCGGGACAGGGGTTGAGCAGTTCTTC.

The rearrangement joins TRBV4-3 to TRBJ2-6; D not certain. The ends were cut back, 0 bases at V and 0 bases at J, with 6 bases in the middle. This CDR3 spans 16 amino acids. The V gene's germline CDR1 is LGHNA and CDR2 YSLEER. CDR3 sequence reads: CASSQDAYSGANVLTF. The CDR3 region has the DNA TGCGCCAGCAGCCAAGATGCCTACTCTGGGGCCAACGTCCTGACTTTC.

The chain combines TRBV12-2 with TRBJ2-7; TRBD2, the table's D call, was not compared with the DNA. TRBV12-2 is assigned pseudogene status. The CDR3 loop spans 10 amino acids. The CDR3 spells CASRLWEEYV. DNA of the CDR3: TGTGCAAGTCGCCTATGGGAGGAGTACGTC.

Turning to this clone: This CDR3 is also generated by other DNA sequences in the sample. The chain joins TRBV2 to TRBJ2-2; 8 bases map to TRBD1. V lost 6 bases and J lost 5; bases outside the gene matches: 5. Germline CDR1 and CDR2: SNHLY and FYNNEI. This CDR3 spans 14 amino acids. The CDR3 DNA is TGTGCCAGCAGGAGGACAGGGTTGACCGGGGAGCTGTTTTTT. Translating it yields CASRRTGLTGELFF.

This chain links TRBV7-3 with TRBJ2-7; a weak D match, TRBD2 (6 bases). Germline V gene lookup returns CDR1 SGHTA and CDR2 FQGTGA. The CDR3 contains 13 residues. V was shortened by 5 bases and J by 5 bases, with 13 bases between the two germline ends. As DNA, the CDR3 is TGTGCCAGCAGCCGAGGGGAGGAGGACGAGCAGTACTTC. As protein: CASSRGEEDEQYF.

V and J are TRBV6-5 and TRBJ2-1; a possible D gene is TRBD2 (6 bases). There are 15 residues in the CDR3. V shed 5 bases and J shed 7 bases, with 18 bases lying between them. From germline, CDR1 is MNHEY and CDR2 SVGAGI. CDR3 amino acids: CASSQLPPGRNEQFF. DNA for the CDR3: TGTGCCAGCAGTCAACTACCGCCAGGGAGGAATGAGCAGTTCTTC.

CDR3 in amino acids: CASSLSGTGEYGYTF. CDR3 coding DNA: TGCGCCAGCAGCCTTTCCGGGACAGGGGAATATGGCTACACCTTC. The genes are TRBV4-3 and TRBJ1-2; 10 nucleotides match TRBD1. Germline assignment: CDR1 LGHNA and CDR2 YSLEER. The length of the CDR3 is 15 residues. V was pared by 4 bases and J by 5 bases, with 7 bases of the junction left unmatched.

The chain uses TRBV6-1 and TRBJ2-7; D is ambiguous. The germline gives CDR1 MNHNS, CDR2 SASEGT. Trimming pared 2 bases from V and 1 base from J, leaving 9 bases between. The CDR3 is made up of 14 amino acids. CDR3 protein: CASSESPNSYEQYF. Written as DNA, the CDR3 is TGTGCCAGCAGTGAATCTCCAAATTCCTACGAGCAGTACTTC.

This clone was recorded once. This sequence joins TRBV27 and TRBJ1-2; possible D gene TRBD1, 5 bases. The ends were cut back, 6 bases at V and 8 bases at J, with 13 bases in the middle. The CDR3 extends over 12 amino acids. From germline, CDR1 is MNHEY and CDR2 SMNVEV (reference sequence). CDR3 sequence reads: CASRRGLWGYTF. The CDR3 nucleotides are TGTGCCAGCAGGAGGGGTCTATGGGGCTACACCTTC.

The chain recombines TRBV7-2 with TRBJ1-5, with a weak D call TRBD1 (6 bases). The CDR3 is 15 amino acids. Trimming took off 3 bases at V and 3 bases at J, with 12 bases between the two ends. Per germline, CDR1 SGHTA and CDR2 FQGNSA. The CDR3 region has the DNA TGTGCCAGCAGCTTCGCGGGACAATCCAATCAGCCCCAGCATTTT. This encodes CASSFAGQSNQPQHF.

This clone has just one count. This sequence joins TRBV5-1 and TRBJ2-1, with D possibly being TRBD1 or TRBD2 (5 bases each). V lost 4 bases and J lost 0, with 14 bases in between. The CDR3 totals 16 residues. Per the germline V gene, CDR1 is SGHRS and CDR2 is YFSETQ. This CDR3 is CASSPGTMGSYNEQFF. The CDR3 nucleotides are TGCGCCAGCAGCCCCGGGACGATGGGCTCCTACAATGAGCAGTTCTTC.

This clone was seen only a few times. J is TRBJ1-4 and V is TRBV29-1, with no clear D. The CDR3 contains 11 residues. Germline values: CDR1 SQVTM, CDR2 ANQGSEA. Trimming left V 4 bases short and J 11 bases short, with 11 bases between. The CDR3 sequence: CSVGAGGKLFF. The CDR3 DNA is TGCAGCGTTGGGGCAGGAGGGAAACTGTTTTTT.

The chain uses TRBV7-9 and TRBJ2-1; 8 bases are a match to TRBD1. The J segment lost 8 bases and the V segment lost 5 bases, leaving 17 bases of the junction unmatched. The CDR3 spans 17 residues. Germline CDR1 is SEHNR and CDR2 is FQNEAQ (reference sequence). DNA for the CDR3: TGTGCCAGCAGCCTAAGGAGCAGGACAGGGAAACCGGATGAGCAGTTCTTC. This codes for CASSLRSRTGKPDEQFF.

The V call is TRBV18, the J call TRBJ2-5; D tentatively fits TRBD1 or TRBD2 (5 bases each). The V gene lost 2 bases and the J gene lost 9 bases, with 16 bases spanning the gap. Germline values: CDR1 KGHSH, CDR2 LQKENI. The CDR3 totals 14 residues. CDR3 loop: CASSPEGAGGAQYF. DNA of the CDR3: TGTGCCAGCTCACCAGAAGGGGCGGGCGGAGCCCAGTACTTC.

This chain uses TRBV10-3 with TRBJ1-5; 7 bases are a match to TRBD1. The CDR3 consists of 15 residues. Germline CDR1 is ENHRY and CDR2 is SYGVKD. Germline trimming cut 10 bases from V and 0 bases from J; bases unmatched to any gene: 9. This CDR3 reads CATRNGTVSNQPQHF. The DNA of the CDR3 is TGTGCCACGAGAAACGGGACAGTTAGCAATCAGCCCCAGCATTTT.

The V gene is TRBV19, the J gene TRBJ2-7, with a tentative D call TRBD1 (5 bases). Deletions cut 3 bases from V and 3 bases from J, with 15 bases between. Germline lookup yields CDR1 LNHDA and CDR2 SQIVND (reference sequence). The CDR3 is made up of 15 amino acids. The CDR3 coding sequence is TGTGCCAGTAGTATTTCCTTCGACAGCGACTACGAGCAGTACTTC. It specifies CASSISFDSDYEQYF.

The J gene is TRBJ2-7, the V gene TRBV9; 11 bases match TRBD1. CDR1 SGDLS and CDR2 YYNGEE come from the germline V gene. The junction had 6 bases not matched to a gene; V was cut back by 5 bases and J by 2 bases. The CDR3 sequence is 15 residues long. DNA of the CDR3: TGTGCCAGCAGACCGGGACAGGGGGTCCCCTACGAGCAGTACGTC. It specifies CASRPGQGVPYEQYV.

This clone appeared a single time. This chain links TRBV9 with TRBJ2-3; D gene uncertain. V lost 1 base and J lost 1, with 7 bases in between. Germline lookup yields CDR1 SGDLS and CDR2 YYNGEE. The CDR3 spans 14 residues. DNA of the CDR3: TGTGCCAGCAGCGTAATAGGGCGCACAGATACGCAGTATTTT. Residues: CASSVIGRTDTQYF. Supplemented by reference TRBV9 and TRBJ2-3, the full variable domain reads DSGVTQTPKHLITATGQRVTLRCSPRSGDLSVYWYQQSLDQGLQFLIQYYNGEERAKGNILERFSAQQFPDLHSELNLSSLELGDSALYFCASSVIGRTDTQYFGPGTRLTVL.

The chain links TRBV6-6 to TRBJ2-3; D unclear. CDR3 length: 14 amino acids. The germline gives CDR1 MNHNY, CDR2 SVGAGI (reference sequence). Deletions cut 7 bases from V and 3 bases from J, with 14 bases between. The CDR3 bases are TGTGCCAGCAAACGAGGCAAAGAGACAGATACGCAGTATTTT. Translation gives CASKRGKETDTQYF.

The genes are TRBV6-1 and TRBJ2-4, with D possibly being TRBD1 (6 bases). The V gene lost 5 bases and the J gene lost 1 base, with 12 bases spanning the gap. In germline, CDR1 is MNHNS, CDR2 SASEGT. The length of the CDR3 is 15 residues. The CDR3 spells CASSNRDAAKNIQYF. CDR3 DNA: TGTGCCAGCAGTAACAGGGACGCGGCCAAAAACATTCAGTACTTC.

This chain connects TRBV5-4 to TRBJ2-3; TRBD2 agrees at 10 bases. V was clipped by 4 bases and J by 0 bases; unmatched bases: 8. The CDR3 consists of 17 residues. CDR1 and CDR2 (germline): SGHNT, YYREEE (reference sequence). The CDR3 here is CASSPRPGLASTDTQYF. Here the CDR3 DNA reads TGTGCCAGCAGCCCTAGGCCGGGACTAGCGAGCACAGATACGCAGTATTTT.

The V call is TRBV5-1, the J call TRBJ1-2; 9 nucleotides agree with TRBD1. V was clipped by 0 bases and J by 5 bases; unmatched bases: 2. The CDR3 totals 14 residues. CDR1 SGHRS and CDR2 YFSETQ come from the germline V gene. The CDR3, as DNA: TGCGCCAGCAGCTTGGAGGGACAGGGTTATGGCTACACCTTC. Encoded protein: CASSLEGQGYGYTF.

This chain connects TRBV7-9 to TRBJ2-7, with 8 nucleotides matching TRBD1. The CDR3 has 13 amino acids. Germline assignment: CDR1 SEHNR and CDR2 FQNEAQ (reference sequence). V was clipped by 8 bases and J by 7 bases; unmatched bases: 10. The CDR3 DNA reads TGTGCCAGCCGTTCGCAGGGGGCGCGTGAGCAGTACTTC. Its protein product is CASRSQGAREQYF.